This is a list of T cell receptor beta chains from one sample in a study of technical replicates of blood from a few donors. Sequencing was performed with immunoSEQ multiplex PCR; in TCRdb, only in-frame clones are kept and a portion is missing. This sample carries 55,000 to 80,000 clones, roughly 91% of them seen once, and the ten largest clones take roughly 5%. The sample taken for sequencing was PBMCs. Source of these receptors: a human donor in good health. Some clones in this sample may be carry-over from other donors' samples. The CDR3 runs from the conserved cysteine through the conserved F or W. D genes are given only for firm matches. Not every row has a clone size; where given, it reads once, few, many or a size class.

J gene: TRBJ2-7; V gene: TRBV2; clone size: -; D gene: TRBD2; CDR3 protein: CASTSRGGPPGEQYF; CDR3 DNA: TGTGCCAGCACCAGTAGGGGAGGGCCCCCCGGCGAGCAGTACTTC
J gene: TRBJ1-3; V gene: TRBV19; clone size: -; D gene: -; CDR3 protein: CASSIAGQSAGNTIYF; CDR3 DNA: TGTGCCAGTAGTATCGCGGGGCAATCTGCTGGAAACACCATATATTTT
J gene: TRBJ1-2; V gene: TRBV5-6; clone size: -; D gene: -; CDR3 protein: CASSLTVNYGYTF; CDR3 DNA: TGTGCCAGCAGCTTGACTGTTAACTATGGCTACACCTTC
J gene: TRBJ1-2; V gene: TRBV7-6; clone size: many; D gene: -; CDR3 protein: CASSPTVAGGYTF; CDR3 DNA: TGTGCCAGCAGCCCGACAGTGGCTGGGGGCTACACCTTC
J gene: TRBJ2-1; V gene: TRBV4-3; clone size: -; D gene: -; CDR3 protein: CASSQAGVESYNEQFF; CDR3 DNA: TGCGCCAGCAGCCAGGCAGGGGTCGAGTCCTACAATGAGCAGTTCTTC
J gene: TRBJ1-1; V gene: TRBV4-2; clone size: few; D gene: TRBD1; CDR3 protein: CASSQEDRVTEAFF; CDR3 DNA: TGTGCCAGCAGCCAAGAGGACAGGGTCACTGAAGCTTTCTTT
J gene: TRBJ1-4; V gene: TRBV5-8; clone size: -; D gene: -; CDR3 protein: CASTPGGNEKLFF; CDR3 DNA: TGTGCCAGCACCCCGGGGGGAAATGAAAAACTGTTTTTT
J gene: TRBJ2-3; V gene: TRBV9; clone size: -; D gene: TRBD2; CDR3 protein: CASSTGEGGRARTDTQYF; CDR3 DNA: TGTGCCAGCAGCACTGGGGAGGGCGGGAGGGCCCGAACAGATACGCAGTATTTT
J gene: TRBJ2-2; V gene: TRBV5-1; clone size: -; D gene: TRBD2; CDR3 protein: CASSWPPGSLAGGVTGELFF; CDR3 DNA: TGCGCCAGCAGCTGGCCTCCGGGCTCACTAGCGGGAGGCGTCACCGGGGAGCTGTTTTTT
J gene: TRBJ1-1; V gene: TRBV6-5; clone size: -; D gene: -; CDR3 protein: CASSYARWNTEAFF; CDR3 DNA: TGTGCCAGCAGTTACGCCAGGTGGAACACTGAAGCTTTCTTT
J gene: TRBJ1-2; V gene: TRBV6-5; clone size: -; D gene: TRBD1; CDR3 protein: CASRGQGVALGYTF; CDR3 DNA: TGTGCCAGCAGGGGACAGGGGGTAGCTTTGGGCTACACCTTC
J gene: TRBJ2-7; V gene: TRBV5-6; clone size: -; D gene: -; CDR3 protein: CASSPHRGSEQYF; CDR3 DNA: TGTGCCAGCAGCCCTCACCGAGGTTCCGAGCAGTACTTC
J gene: TRBJ1-2; V gene: TRBV7-2; clone size: -; D gene: -; CDR3 protein: CASSLGADNYGYTF; CDR3 DNA: TGTGCCAGCAGCTTAGGAGCCGATAACTATGGCTACACCTTC
J gene: TRBJ2-4; V gene: TRBV7-9; clone size: -; D gene: TRBD2; CDR3 protein: CASSFGTSGSPGGLNIQYF; CDR3 DNA: TGTGCCAGCAGCTTCGGGACTAGCGGGAGTCCGGGGGGTTTAAACATTCAGTACTTC
J gene: TRBJ2-3; V gene: TRBV7-2; clone size: -; D gene: -; CDR3 protein: CASSTKYGDTQYF; CDR3 DNA: TGTGCCAGCAGCACTAAATACGGGGATACGCAGTATTTT
J gene: TRBJ1-5; V gene: TRBV28; clone size: -; D gene: -; CDR3 protein: CASSAQGTSNQPQHF; CDR3 DNA: TGTGCCAGCAGTGCCCAGGGAACTAGCAATCAGCCCCAGCATTTT
J gene: TRBJ1-2; V gene: TRBV20-1; clone size: -; D gene: -; CDR3 protein: CSALGPGYTF; CDR3 DNA: TGCAGTGCCCTGGGGCCGGGCTACACCTTC
J gene: TRBJ1-6; V gene: TRBV30; clone size: -; D gene: TRBD1; CDR3 protein: CAWDSGTGFFSPLHF; CDR3 DNA: TGTGCCTGGGATTCCGGGACAGGGTTTTTTTCACCCCTCCACTTT
J gene: TRBJ2-3; V gene: TRBV5-4; clone size: -; D gene: TRBD1; CDR3 protein: CASSLEGTGIDLQYF; CDR3 DNA: TGTGCCAGCAGCTTGGAGGGGACAGGTATAGATCTGCAGTATTTT
J gene: TRBJ2-3; V gene: TRBV12-5; clone size: -; D gene: -; CDR3 protein: CASAGGSMSRISTDTQYF; CDR3 DNA: TGTGCTAGTGCGGGCGGGTCTATGAGCCGCATTTCCACAGATACGCAGTATTTT
J gene: TRBJ1-1; V gene: TRBV6-1; clone size: -; D gene: TRBD1; CDR3 protein: CASGQGMTEAFF; CDR3 DNA: TGTGCCTCCGGACAGGGTATGACTGAAGCTTTCTTT
J gene: TRBJ2-6; V gene: TRBV5-4; clone size: -; D gene: -; CDR3 protein: CASSLVGAGANVLTF; CDR3 DNA: TGTGCCAGCAGCTTGGTAGGGGCCGGGGCCAACGTCCTGACTTTC
J gene: TRBJ2-3; V gene: TRBV7-2; clone size: -; D gene: -; CDR3 protein: CASKLISGDTQYF; CDR3 DNA: TGTGCCAGCAAGCTTATATCCGGTGATACGCAGTATTTT
J gene: TRBJ1-5; V gene: TRBV4-2; clone size: -; D gene: TRBD1; CDR3 protein: CASSQLWTGRNQPQHF; CDR3 DNA: TGTGCCAGCAGCCAGCTATGGACAGGGCGCAATCAGCCCCAGCATTTT
J gene: TRBJ1-2; V gene: TRBV19; clone size: -; D gene: -; CDR3 protein: CASSIDRTTPLGGYTF; CDR3 DNA: TGTGCCAGTAGTATAGACCGGACAACTCCGCTGGGGGGCTACACCTTC
J gene: TRBJ1-4; V gene: TRBV5-1; clone size: -; D gene: TRBD1; CDR3 protein: CASSFGTGYEKLFF; CDR3 DNA: TGCGCCAGCAGCTTCGGGACAGGGTATGAAAAACTGTTTTTT
J gene: TRBJ2-5; V gene: TRBV6-1; clone size: -; D gene: -; CDR3 protein: CASSEVGQEETQYF; CDR3 DNA: TGTGCCAGCAGTGAAGTCGGACAAGAAGAGACCCAGTACTTC
J gene: TRBJ1-6; V gene: TRBV5-1; clone size: -; D gene: -; CDR3 protein: CASSLARSYNSPLHF; CDR3 DNA: TGCGCCAGCAGCTTGGCCCGGAGTTATAATTCACCCCTCCACTTT
J gene: TRBJ2-7; V gene: TRBV20-1; clone size: -; D gene: -; CDR3 protein: CSASSRHEQYF; CDR3 DNA: TGCAGTGCTAGTTCCAGGCACGAGCAGTACTTC
J gene: TRBJ1-1; V gene: TRBV11-2; clone size: -; D gene: -; CDR3 protein: CASSLEGSTEAFF; CDR3 DNA: TGTGCCAGCAGCTTAGAGGGGAGCACTGAAGCTTTCTTT
J gene: TRBJ1-1; V gene: TRBV4-2; clone size: once; D gene: -; CDR3 protein: CASSQDAGVGTEAFF; CDR3 DNA: TGTGCCAGCAGCCAAGATGCAGGGGTTGGGACTGAAGCTTTCTTT
J gene: TRBJ1-5; V gene: TRBV5-5; clone size: -; D gene: -; CDR3 protein: CASSLEHQPQHF; CDR3 DNA: TGTGCCAGCAGCTTGGAGCATCAGCCCCAGCATTTT
J gene: TRBJ1-3; V gene: TRBV6-5; clone size: -; D gene: -; CDR3 protein: CASRGHSGNTIYF; CDR3 DNA: TGTGCCAGCAGGGGCCACTCTGGAAACACCATATATTTT
J gene: TRBJ2-2; V gene: TRBV4-1; clone size: -; D gene: -; CDR3 protein: CASSQRPEAGELFF; CDR3 DNA: TGCGCCAGCAGCCAGAGGCCGGAAGCCGGGGAGCTGTTTTTT
J gene: TRBJ1-2; V gene: TRBV7-8; clone size: -; D gene: -; CDR3 protein: CASSPLTAGGYTF; CDR3 DNA: TGTGCCAGCAGCCCCCTGACGGCGGGGGGCTACACCTTC
J gene: TRBJ2-5; V gene: TRBV5-1; clone size: -; D gene: TRBD2; CDR3 protein: CASSLKLSSGSSETQYF; CDR3 DNA: TGCGCCAGCAGCTTGAAGTTGTCTAGCGGGAGCTCAGAGACCCAGTACTTC
J gene: TRBJ2-1; V gene: TRBV4-2; clone size: -; D gene: TRBD2; CDR3 protein: CASSQTSGGNNEQFF; CDR3 DNA: TGTGCCAGCAGCCAAACTAGCGGGGGGAACAATGAGCAGTTCTTC
J gene: TRBJ2-1; V gene: TRBV5-6; clone size: -; D gene: TRBD2; CDR3 protein: CASSLAGLAGEFF; CDR3 DNA: TGTGCCAGCAGCTTGGCCGGACTAGCGGGAGAGTTCTTC
J gene: TRBJ2-3; V gene: TRBV6-4; clone size: medium-sized; D gene: TRBD2; CDR3 protein: CASSDVAGGGKDTQYF; CDR3 DNA: TGTGCCAGCAGTGACGTAGCGGGGGGAGGTAAAGATACGCAGTATTTT
J gene: TRBJ1-5; V gene: TRBV2; clone size: -; D gene: TRBD1; CDR3 protein: CASSPPGQGRLVQPQHF; CDR3 DNA: TGTGCCAGCAGTCCCCCGGGACAGGGTCGGTTGGTTCAGCCCCAGCATTTT
J gene: TRBJ2-5; V gene: TRBV11-3; clone size: -; D gene: -; CDR3 protein: CASSERGETQYF; CDR3 DNA: TGTGCCAGCAGCGAGAGGGGGGAGACCCAGTACTTC
J gene: TRBJ2-7; V gene: TRBV7-9; clone size: -; D gene: TRBD1; CDR3 protein: CASSLGTGGSKEQYF; CDR3 DNA: TGTGCCAGCAGCCTCGGGACAGGCGGTTCTAAGGAGCAGTACTTC